This is a list of T cell receptor beta chains from one sample in a study. One entry per CDR3 protein results from TCRdb running MiXCR on the 5' RACE reads. The sample carries about 42,000 distinct CDR3 sequences, 30% recorded once. Specimen: tumor-infiltrating memory CD4+ T cells sorted from the breast tumor. Receptors were obtained from a female donor with breast cancer. CDR3s include the opening cysteine and the closing phenylalanine or tryptophan. D genes are given only for firm matches. Clone size is not always given. Where it is, it says once, few, many or a class for expanded clones.

V gene,J gene,D gene,clone size,CDR3 protein,CDR3 DNA
TRBV20-1,TRBJ1-1,TRBD1,NA,CSTSPRQGENTEAFF,TGCAGTACTAGTCCAAGACAGGGGGAGAACACTGAAGCTTTCTTT
TRBV20-1,TRBJ1-5,TRBD1,NA,CSARHRGPNQPQHF,TGCAGTGCCCGACACAGGGGGCCCAATCAGCCCCAGCATTTT
TRBV21-1,TRBJ1-1,NA,few,CASSSRTGSTEAFF,TGTGCCAGCAGCTCGCGGACAGGGAGCACTGAAGCTTTCTTT
TRBV11-2,TRBJ2-7,NA,few,CASSLDWWEQYF,TGTGCCAGCAGCTTAGATTGGTGGGAGCAGTACTTC
TRBV5-1,TRBJ2-2,NA,many,CATAETPNTGELFF,TGCGCCACCGCGGAGACTCCGAACACCGGGGAGCTGTTTTTT
TRBV5-1,TRBJ2-3,NA,few,CASSSPLDPTHYIDTQYF,TGCGCCAGCAGCTCACCACTGGATCCTACACATTACATAGATACGCAGTATTTT
TRBV27,TRBJ2-7,NA,few,CASSPSHLPTSYEQYF,TGTGCCAGCAGTCCCAGCCACCTCCCCACCTCCTACGAGCAGTACTTC
TRBV12-3/TRBV12-4,TRBJ1-5,TRBD1,few,CASSTRTGAISHQPQHF,TGTGCCAGCAGTACCCGGACAGGGGCAATTTCCCATCAGCCCCAGCATTTT
TRBV11-2,TRBJ2-2,NA,few,CASSLSPGAGELFF,TGTGCCAGCAGCTTAAGTCCGGGGGCCGGGGAGCTGTTTTTT
TRBV5-1,TRBJ2-5,TRBD2,NA,CASSLAGRFQETQYF,TGCGCCAGCAGCTTGGCCGGGAGGTTCCAAGAGACCCAGTACTTC
TRBV12-3/TRBV12-4,TRBJ2-3,TRBD2,few,CASSWAPLTSGSTDTQYF,TGTGCCAGCAGTTGGGCCCCCCTGACTAGCGGGTCCACAGATACGCAGTATTTT
TRBV5-1,TRBJ2-7,TRBD2,NA,CASSSPAGETQYEQHF,TGCGCCAGCAGCTCTCCAGCGGGAGAAACTCAATACGAGCAGCACTTC
TRBV27,TRBJ2-3,TRBD2,NA,CASSLSVAGGPVDTQYF,TGTGCCAGCAGTTTATCGGTAGCGGGGGGGCCGGTAGATACGCAGTATTTT
TRBV12-3/TRBV12-4,TRBJ1-1,NA,NA,CASSRLVRNMNTEAFF,TGTGCCAGCAGTCGCCTTGTCCGGAACATGAACACTGAAGCTTTCTTT
TRBV18,TRBJ1-2,NA,NA,CASSPNTNYGYTF,TGTGCCAGCTCACCGAACACCAACTATGGCTACACCTTC
TRBV12-3/TRBV12-4,TRBJ2-6,TRBD1,few,CASRGQGASGANVLTF,TGTGCCAGCAGGGGACAGGGGGCCTCTGGGGCCAACGTCCTGACTTTC
TRBV4-2,TRBJ2-2,NA,NA,CASSQEAGANTGELFF,TGTGCCAGCAGCCAAGAAGCAGGGGCAAACACCGGGGAGCTGTTTTTT
TRBV20-1,TRBJ2-1,TRBD2,few,CSVLGASGGSSLNEQFF,TGCAGTGTTCTCGGGGCTAGCGGGGGGTCATCCCTCAATGAGCAGTTCTTC
TRBV3-1,TRBJ1-4,NA,NA,CASSPLGAPRSTNEKLFF,TGTGCCAGCAGCCCCTTGGGCGCTCCACGGTCAACTAATGAAAAACTGTTTTTT
TRBV3-1,TRBJ2-3,NA,few,CASSQDEESSTDTQYF,TGTGCCAGCAGCCAAGATGAAGAATCTAGCACAGATACGCAGTATTTT
TRBV6-5,TRBJ2-7,TRBD1,NA,CASRSGGGYEQYF,TGTGCCAGCAGGTCAGGGGGCGGCTACGAGCAGTACTTC
TRBV5-1,TRBJ2-5,TRBD2,many,CASSPGLAGVEETQYF,TGCGCCAGCAGCCCCGGACTAGCGGGAGTGGAAGAGACCCAGTACTTC
TRBV12-3/TRBV12-4,TRBJ2-7,TRBD2,NA,CASGRVERDAEQYF,TGTGCCAGCGGTAGGGTCGAGCGGGATGCCGAGCAGTACTTC
TRBV6-1,TRBJ2-6,TRBD1,NA,CASGTGGRVLANVLTF,TGTGCCAGCGGGACAGGGGGCCGGGTATTGGCCAACGTCCTGACTTTC
TRBV29-1,TRBJ2-7,TRBD2,few,CSVQTSGASYEQYF,TGCAGCGTCCAGACTAGCGGGGCTTCCTACGAGCAGTACTTC
TRBV12-3/TRBV12-4,TRBJ2-7,NA,NA,CAGNPRGSYEQYF,TGTGCCGGCAACCCCCGGGGGTCCTACGAGCAGTACTTC
TRBV2,TRBJ1-2,NA,few,CASTEGQLYGYTF,TGTGCCAGCACCGAAGGGCAGCTCTATGGCTACACCTTC
TRBV28,TRBJ1-1,NA,NA,CASSVMNTEAFF,TGTGCCAGCAGTGTTATGAACACTGAAGCTTTCTTT
TRBV4-1,TRBJ1-1,NA,NA,CASRGHLKNTEAFF,TGCGCCAGCAGGGGACACCTCAAGAACACTGAAGCTTTCTTT
TRBV3-1,TRBJ1-2,NA,NA,CASSRVSTEGYTF,TGTGCCAGCAGCCGGGTCTCGACAGAGGGCTACACCTTC